These 32 T cell receptor beta chains were all obtained from the same sample, sequenced in a study of PD-L1 blockade in urothelial cancer. Measured with immunoSEQ multiplex PCR; TCRdb has only the in-frame clones, and not every one. The sample has about 87,000 clones; 70% to 90% are singletons. Indicated time point: pretreatment peripheral blood. Sequencing used PBMCs, obtained around atezolizumab (anti-PD-L1) treatment. These receptors were taken from a woman older than 75 with urothelial cancer.

CDR3 bases: TGTGCCAGCTCACCAATGTTGGGACAGGGGGCTTCGGAAGCTTTCTTT. Translated: CASSPMLGQGASEAFF. The chain couples TRBV18 to TRBJ1-1, with 12 bases matching TRBD1. The CDR3 is made up of 16 amino acids. From germline, CDR1 is KGHSH and CDR2 LQKENI. Trimming cost V 2 bases and J 8 bases; bases outside gene matches: 9.

This chain links TRBV6-5 with TRBJ2-1; 9 bases agree with TRBD1. V gave up 3 bases and J gave up 5 bases; unmatched junction bases: 5. The CDR3 sequence is 15 residues long. Germline assignment: CDR1 MNHEY and CDR2 SVGAGI. CDR3: CASSYAGTGHNEQFF. Here the CDR3 DNA reads TGTGCCAGCAGTTATGCCGGGACAGGGCACAATGAGCAGTTCTTC.

This clone is a singleton in its sample. This sequence joins TRBV12-5 and TRBJ2-1; 7 bases align to TRBD2. Unmatched junction bases numbered 10, after V lost 6 bases and J lost 5 bases. The CDR3 is 15 residues long. From germline, CDR1 is LGHNT and CDR2 FRNRAP. DNA for the CDR3: TGTGCTAGTGGCCCCGCTAGCGGACGGGACAATGAGCAGTTCTTC. It codes for CASGPASGRDNEQFF.

This chain connects TRBV27 to TRBJ1-5; D gene uncertain. The CDR3 is 15 amino acids. The V gene's germline CDR1 is MNHEY and CDR2 SMNVEV (reference sequence). V lost 4 bases, J lost 0 bases, and 10 bases lay in between. The CDR3 loop is CASSSSGGSNQPQHF. The CDR3 coding sequence is TGTGCCAGCAGTTCATCCGGCGGTAGCAATCAGCCCCAGCATTTT.

The chain is built from TRBV28 and TRBJ2-2, with 7 bases identical to TRBD2. V shed 7 bases, J shed 0 bases, and the junction held 5 bases outside the gene matches. The CDR3 loop spans 15 amino acids. Looked up from germline, CDR1 is MDHEN and CDR2 is SYDVKM. Here the CDR3 reads CASISAGTNTGELFF. The CDR3, as DNA: TGTGCCAGCATCTCAGCGGGAACGAACACCGGGGAGCTGTTTTTT.

V is TRBV28 and J is TRBJ1-3, with a possible D match to TRBD1 (5 bases). CDR3 length equals 17 residues. The V end was cut by 6 bases, the J end by 0 bases, with 18 bases between. CDR1 MDHEN and CDR2 SYDVKM come from the germline V gene. CDR3 residues: CASRIMRQGNSGNTIYF. In DNA, the CDR3 is TGTGCCAGCAGGATTATGCGCCAGGGTAACTCTGGAAACACCATATATTTT.

V is TRBV5-1 and J is TRBJ1-6, with 7 bases identical to TRBD1. V was clipped by 0 bases and J by 4 bases; unmatched bases: 4. This CDR3 has 16 amino acids. Germline V gives CDR1 SGHRS, CDR2 YFSETQ. The CDR3 is CASSLGDSSYNSPLHF. CDR3 nucleotides: TGCGCCAGCAGCTTGGGGGACAGCAGTTATAATTCACCCCTCCACTTT.

This chain joins TRBV7-2 and TRBJ2-5, with TRBD1 as a possible D gene (6 bases). The CDR3 contains 15 residues. V lost 6 bases, J lost 2 bases, and 16 bases lay in between. Germline V gene data show CDR1 as SGHTA and CDR2 as FQGNSA. The CDR3 is CASRFDRSPQETQYF. The CDR3 nucleotides read TGTGCCAGCAGGTTCGACAGGAGCCCTCAAGAGACCCAGTACTTC.

The chain has TRBV4-1 and TRBJ2-1; D might be TRBD2 (6 bases). CDR1 and CDR2 from the germline V gene are MGHRA and YSYEKL. This CDR3 has 16 residues. V lost 0 bases to trimming and J lost 3 bases, with 12 bases between them. The CDR3 sequence is CASSQDLSGYYNEQFF. CDR3 sequence (DNA): TGCGCCAGCAGCCAAGATCTTAGCGGTTACTACAATGAGCAGTTCTTC.

In this sample, this clone turned up a few times. This sequence joins TRBV2 and TRBJ2-1; no firm D call. The CDR3 totals 14 residues. The germline V gene encodes CDR1 SNHLY and CDR2 FYNNEI. Trimming left V 5 bases short and J 7 bases short, with 15 bases between. This CDR3 is CASSQRNEVNEQFF. CDR3 DNA sequence: TGTGCCAGCAGTCAACGAAACGAGGTTAATGAGCAGTTCTTC.

The CDR3 is CASRKRTGVSQPQHF. Here the CDR3 DNA reads TGTGCCAGCAGAAAGAGGACAGGGGTCAGTCAGCCCCAGCATTTT. The chain uses TRBV6-4 and TRBJ1-5, with 9 bases that match TRBD1. In germline, CDR1 is MRHNA, CDR2 SNTAGT. V was clipped by 6 bases and J by 6 bases; unmatched bases: 9. The CDR3 is made up of 15 amino acids.

The CDR3 coding sequence is TGTGCCACCAGCAGAGATCGGAGCGGGAGTTACAATGAGCAGTTCTTC. Protein sequence: CATSRDRSGSYNEQFF. V usage is TRBV15 and J usage is TRBJ2-1, with 8 bases fitting TRBD2. From germline, CDR1 is LNHNV and CDR2 YYDKDF (reference sequence). This CDR3 is 16 amino acids long. J gave up 4 bases and V 0 bases, and 5 bases lay outside the gene matches.

The chain links TRBV2 to TRBJ1-1; 7 positions match TRBD1. The CDR3 has 13 residues. The germline CDR1 and CDR2 sequences are SNHLY and FYNNEI. Trimming removed 10 bases from V and 1 base from J; junction bases left unmatched: 6. The CDR3 spells CAIQGVWNTEAFF. The CDR3 DNA reads as TGTGCCATCCAGGGGGTCTGGAACACTGAAGCTTTCTTT.

This chain links TRBV6-1 with TRBJ2-1, with 8 nucleotides matching TRBD2. The V segment lost 4 bases and the J segment 5 bases; nucleotides outside the gene matches: 10. This CDR3 is 16 amino acids long. Germline loops: CDR1 MNHNS, CDR2 SASEGT. CDR3 in amino acids: CASSAPTSGANNEQFF. In DNA form, the CDR3 reads TGTGCCAGCAGTGCCCCTACTAGCGGTGCTAACAATGAGCAGTTCTTC.

The chain uses TRBV6-1 and TRBJ2-7, with D possibly TRBD1 on 5 matching bases. CDR1 MNHNS and CDR2 SASEGT come from the germline V gene. V was shortened by 2 bases and J by 3 bases, with 14 bases between the two germline ends. The CDR3 length is 15 residues. CDR3 protein: CASSEWPQVNYEQYF. CDR3 bases: TGTGCCAGCAGTGAATGGCCACAGGTTAACTACGAGCAGTACTTC.

This chain links TRBV10-1 with TRBJ1-2; 9 bases are shared with TRBD1. V shed 4 bases, J shed 5 bases, and the junction held 2 bases outside the gene matches. This CDR3 comprises 13 residues. Germline loops: CDR1 WNHNN, CDR2 SYGVQD (reference sequence). The CDR3 DNA reads TGCGCCAGCAGTGCGACAGGGGGGTATGGCTACACCTTC. It codes for CASSATGGYGYTF.

The sample holds one count of this clone. This chain uses TRBV7-6 with TRBJ1-5, with D possibly matching TRBD1 (6 bases). V lost 1 base to trimming and J lost 2 bases, with 6 bases between them. The CDR3 loop spans 14 amino acids. Germline-derived CDR1 and CDR2 are SGHVS and FNYEAQ. In DNA form, the CDR3 reads TGTGCCAGCAGCTTAGGACAGGGCAATCAGCCCCAGCATTTT. It is translated as CASSLGQGNQPQHF.

The V and J genes are TRBV11-2 and TRBJ2-2; TRBD1 agrees at 7 bases. This CDR3 has 16 residues. Germline V gene data show CDR1 as SGHAT and CDR2 as FQNNGV. V dropped 2 bases and J dropped 4; count of bases not matched to a gene: 7. CDR3 sequence (DNA): TGTGCCAGCAGCTTAATTTTAGGGGGCGGCACCGGGGAGCTGTTTTTT. Its translation: CASSLILGGGTGELFF.

The rearrangement links TRBV5-4 to TRBJ1-2; 10 nucleotides align to TRBD1. Germline CDR1 SGHNT, CDR2 YYREEE (reference sequence). V dropped 0 bases and J dropped 2; count of bases not matched to a gene: 4. The CDR3 has 16 amino acids. DNA for the CDR3: TGTGCCAGCAGCTTGGACCCGGGACAGGGGAACTATGGCTACACCTTC. Translation: CASSLDPGQGNYGYTF.

V and J are TRBV5-4 and TRBJ2-1; 11 bases map to TRBD2. CDR3 length: 16 residues. From germline, CDR1 is SGHNT and CDR2 YYREEE (reference sequence). V lost 4 bases and J lost 5; bases outside the gene matches: 8. The DNA of the CDR3 is TGTGCCAGCAGCCCCCCCGGGACTAGCGGAGACAATGAGCAGTTCTTC. It encodes CASSPPGTSGDNEQFF.

This sequence joins TRBV5-1 and TRBJ1-1; 8 bases fit TRBD1. The CDR3 extends over 16 amino acids. Germline CDR1 and CDR2: SGHRS and YFSETQ. V was pared by 2 bases and J by 1 base, with 7 bases of the junction left unmatched. The CDR3 DNA is TGCGCCAGCAGCTTATTTGTTGGGACAGGGAACACTGAAGCTTTCTTT. Translating gives CASSLFVGTGNTEAFF.

This chain joins TRBV28 and TRBJ1-5; 10 positions match TRBD1. CDR3 length equals 15 residues. CDR1 MDHEN and CDR2 SYDVKM come from the germline V gene. Germline trimming cut 6 bases from V and 5 bases from J; bases unmatched to any gene: 7. The CDR3 DNA reads TGTGCCAGCAGACCGAGGGGGACAGGGGATCAGCCCCAGCATTTT. Its protein product is CASRPRGTGDQPQHF.

The rearrangement joins TRBV10-3 to TRBJ2-7; TRBD2 aligns across 10 bases. In germline, CDR1 is ENHRY, CDR2 SYGVKD. The length of the CDR3 is 20 residues. The V segment lost 4 bases and the J segment 3 bases; nucleotides outside the gene matches: 21. The chain's CDR3 is CAISVPTGVLAGVGDYEQYF. DNA of the CDR3: TGTGCCATCAGTGTCCCCACGGGGGTTCTAGCGGGAGTGGGGGACTACGAGCAGTACTTC.

The V and J genes are TRBV4-2 and TRBJ2-1, with a tentative D call TRBD1 (7 bases). V was shortened by 0 bases and J by 9 bases, with 21 bases between the two germline ends. The germline CDR1 and CDR2 sequences are LGHNA and YNFKEQ. The CDR3 is 17 residues long. In nucleotides, the CDR3 is TGTGCCAGCAGCCAAGAACTTCCCCAGGGGGGAAGGAGTGAGCAGTTCTTC. It is translated as CASSQELPQGGRSEQFF.

V gene TRBV7-3 combines with J gene TRBJ2-3; 12 nucleotides match TRBD2. Losses at the gene ends were 6 bases for V and 2 bases for J; bases not matched to a gene: 6. The V gene's germline CDR1 is SGHTA and CDR2 FQGTGA. The CDR3 is 16 residues long. CDR3 region: CASSSTSGRATDTQYF. CDR3 in DNA: TGTGCCAGCAGTTCGACTAGCGGGAGAGCCACAGATACGCAGTATTTT.

The chain employs TRBV28 and TRBJ2-3; TRBD1 aligns across 10 bases. With 8 bases clipped from V and 1 base from J, the junction kept 3 bases outside the gene matches. Germline V CDR1 and CDR2: MDHEN, SYDVKM. CDR3 length: 14 amino acids. The CDR3 is CASGQGGGTDTQYF. For the CDR3, the DNA is TGTGCCAGCGGACAGGGGGGGGGCACAGATACGCAGTATTTT. Full variable domain (remainder filled in from reference TRBV28 and TRBJ2-3): DVKVTQSSRYLVKRTGEKVFLECVQDMDHENMFWYRQDPGLGLRLIYFSYDVKMKEKGDIPEGYSVSREKKERFSLILESASTNQTSMYLCASGQGGGTDTQYFGPGTRLTVL.

The chain couples TRBV2 to TRBJ2-5, with D maybe TRBD1 (5 bases). V gave up 5 bases and J gave up 4 bases, with 17 bases separating them. This CDR3 spans 15 amino acids. Germline V CDR1 and CDR2: SNHLY, FYNNEI. CDR3 residues: CASSSYRTLRETQYF. The CDR3 region has the DNA TGTGCCAGCAGTTCCTACAGGACCCTACGAGAGACCCAGTACTTC.

As DNA, the CDR3 is TGTGCCAGCAGCTTAGCTGGAAGGAGATTCACAGATACGCAGTATTTT. It yields the protein CASSLAGRRFTDTQYF. The V call is TRBV7-2, the J call TRBJ2-3; D uncertain. With 0 bases removed from V and 2 bases from J, the gap between germline ends came to 12 bases. The CDR3 is 16 residues long. Germline CDR1 is SGHTA and CDR2 is FQGNSA.

The chain combines TRBV6-5 with TRBJ2-3; 9 nucleotides align to TRBD1. This CDR3 has 16 amino acids. Germline V gene data show CDR1 as MNHEY and CDR2 as SVGAGI. The V and J ends lost 0 bases and 5 bases, in that order; junction bases with no gene match: 6. The CDR3 sequence: CASSYSPGQGIDTQYF. The CDR3 DNA reads TGTGCCAGCAGTTACTCTCCGGGACAGGGTATAGATACGCAGTATTTT.

The rearrangement joins TRBV5-1 to TRBJ2-1; 12 bases align to TRBD2. J was trimmed by 8 bases and V by 3 bases; bases with no gene match: 12. Germline V CDR1 and CDR2: SGHRS, YFSETQ. The CDR3 has 17 amino acids. The chain's CDR3 is CASSSGASGRVWDEQFF. CDR3 nucleotides: TGCGCCAGCAGCTCGGGGGCTAGCGGGAGGGTTTGGGATGAGCAGTTCTTC.

The rearrangement uses TRBV14 and TRBJ2-1; D is possibly TRBD2 (6 bases). Germline loops: CDR1 SGHDN, CDR2 FVKESK. The V end was cut by 6 bases, the J end by 5 bases, with 20 bases between. The CDR3 runs 16 residues. CDR3 nucleotide sequence: TGTGCCAGCAGTACCTCCGGACTAAGGGTGAACAATGAGCAGTTCTTC. This codes for CASSTSGLRVNNEQFF.

V usage is TRBV27 and J usage is TRBJ2-7; 10 bases line up with TRBD2. The CDR3 has 16 amino acids. J was trimmed by 2 bases and V by 2 bases; bases with no gene match: 6. CDR1 is MNHEY, CDR2 SMNVEV, per germline (reference sequence). DNA of the CDR3: TGTGCCAGCAGTTTAACACTAGCGGGGCTGACCTACGAGCAGTACTTC. This gives the protein CASSLTLAGLTYEQYF.